Shown below are 23 T cell receptor beta chains from a single sample sequenced in a study of beta chain features in type 1 diabetes. cDNA synthesis used the whole RNA isolate, giving expressed TCRB sequences. This table comes from immunoSEQ multiplex PCR, and its TCRdb copy is limited to in-frame clones, with some not included. The table lists roughly 150,000 clones, approximately 10% of them singletons. The sequenced sample consisted of central memory CD4+ T cells from blood. These receptor sequences come from a man between 18 and 29 years old in good health.

This chain uses TRBV28 with TRBJ1-1, with D unresolved. The V end was cut by 7 bases, the J end by 4 bases, with 19 bases between. The CDR3 runs to 15 residues. Germline V gives CDR1 MDHEN, CDR2 SYDVKM. The CDR3: CASTKPSAGGTEAFF. The CDR3 DNA sequence: TGTGCCAGCACCAAACCCTCGGCTGGAGGCACTGAAGCTTTCTTT.

This clone came up a few times. The chain has TRBV29-1 and TRBJ2-5; TRBD1 aligns across 10 bases. Unmatched junction bases numbered 7, after V lost 5 bases and J lost 1 base. The CDR3 is made up of 15 amino acids. Looked up from germline, CDR1 is SQVTM and CDR2 is ANQGSEA. The CDR3 bases are TGCAGCGTTTCTACCGGGACAGGGGCCCAAGAGACCCAGTACTTC. Protein: CSVSTGTGAQETQYF. The complete variable domain, with remaining parts taken from reference TRBV29-1 and TRBJ2-5, reads SAVISQKPSRDICQRGTSLTIQCQVDSQVTMMFWYRQQPGQSLTLIATANQGSEATYESGFVIDKFPISRPNLTFSTLTVSNMSPEDSSIYLCSVSTGTGAQETQYFGPGTRLLVL.

As concerns this clone: The CDR3 ends on some other residue instead of the conserved phenylalanine or tryptophan, so this is likely a read error. The limits of the CDR3 on the DNA are not certain, so only TCRdb's listed CDR3 is given. V is TRBV7-2 and J is TRBJ1-1. CDR1 is SGHTA and CDR2 is FQGNSA in the germline V gene. The length of the CDR3 is 9 amino acids, counting both ends. The CDR3 sequence: CASSAPSTL.

This clone was seen a handful of times. Other DNA sequences in this sample translate to the same CDR3. This rearrangement joins TRBV5-1 to TRBJ2-1, with D perhaps matching TRBD1 (5 bases). Trimming removed 0 bases from V and 2 bases from J, with 6 bases in between. Per the germline V gene, CDR1 is SGHRS and CDR2 is YFSETQ. CDR3 length equals 14 residues. The CDR3 loop reads CASSLGQTYNEQFF. The CDR3 DNA sequence: TGCGCCAGCAGCTTGGGACAGACCTACAATGAGCAGTTCTTC.

This clone has a handful of counts. Other nucleotide sequences from this sample produce the same CDR3. The chain is built from TRBV6-5 and TRBJ2-7; perhaps TRBD1 as D (7 bases). Between the trimmed V and J ends, which lost 6 bases and 7 bases, there was a span of 10 bases. This CDR3 region has 11 residues. The germline CDR1 and CDR2 sequences are MNHEY and SVGAGI. CDR3 amino acids: CASSPGGEQYF. As DNA, the CDR3 is TGTGCCAGCAGCCCAGGGGGGGAGCAGTACTTC.

A few counts support this clone. A much larger clone lies a single base off, so this may be a read error. The chain recombines TRBV9 with TRBJ2-3; no clear D. Trimming left V 3 bases short and J 6 bases short, with 8 bases between. CDR1 SGDLS and CDR2 YYNGEE come from the germline V gene. The CDR3 has 12 amino acids. The CDR3 here is CASSAVTDTQYF. CDR3 DNA: TGTGCCAGCAGCGCCGTCACCGATACGCAGTATTTT. Full variable domain (remainder filled in from reference TRBV9 and TRBJ2-3): DSGVTQTPKHLITATGQRVTLRCSPRSGDLSVYWYQQSLDQGLQFLIQYYNGEERAKGNILERFSAQQFPDLHSELNLSSLELGDSALYFCASSAVTDTQYFGPGTRLTVL.

This rearrangement joins TRBV4-3 to TRBJ1-2; D perhaps matches TRBD1 (6 bases). Germline loops: CDR1 LGHNA, CDR2 YSLEER. The CDR3 is 16 residues long. The V end was cut by 0 bases, the J end by 4 bases, with 15 bases between. CDR3 residues: CASSQEGTQGAYGYTF. The CDR3 DNA sequence: TGCGCCAGCAGCCAAGAAGGGACACAGGGCGCCTATGGCTACACCTTC.

This clone was seen only a few times. CDR3 protein: CASSSLDRDGGYEQYF. In DNA form, the CDR3 reads TGTGCCAGCAGCTCCCTAGACAGGGATGGTGGCTACGAGCAGTACTTC. The V and J genes are TRBV7-9 and TRBJ2-7; TRBD1 matches 7 bases. V was pared by 4 bases and J by 3 bases, with 12 bases of the junction left unmatched. CDR3 length: 16 residues. CDR1 is SEHNR and CDR2 is FQNEAQ in the germline V gene (reference sequence).

The chain has TRBV6-1 and TRBJ2-4; no definite D call. The germline V gene encodes CDR1 MNHNS and CDR2 SASEGT. There are 13 residues in the CDR3. V was cut by 9 bases and J by 3 bases, with 12 bases left in between. This chain's CDR3 is CASLGIGKNIQYF. The CDR3 DNA is TGTGCCAGTCTTGGGATTGGCAAAAACATTCAGTACTTC.

This clone occurred a few times. V usage is TRBV6-6 and J usage is TRBJ2-7, with 7 bases fitting TRBD1. This CDR3 is built from 14 residues. The V gene's germline CDR1 is MNHNY and CDR2 SVGAGI (reference sequence). V lost 2 bases to trimming and J lost 2 bases; unmatched junction nucleotides: 3. This chain's CDR3 is CASSYGQGAYEQYF. As DNA, the CDR3 is TGTGCCAGCAGTTACGGGCAGGGGGCCTACGAGCAGTACTTC.

This clone showed up many times. CDR3 amino acids: CASSFGGTEAFF. Here the CDR3 DNA reads TGTGCCAGCAGTTTTGGGGGCACTGAAGCTTTCTTT. V usage is TRBV28 and J usage is TRBJ1-1; tentative D call: TRBD1 (5 bases). CDR1 and CDR2 (germline): MDHEN, SYDVKM. Trimming shortened V by 3 bases and J by 4 bases, and 6 bases separated the two germline ends. The CDR3 has 12 residues.

This clone was detected a few times. The chain joins TRBV27 to TRBJ2-7; weak D call: TRBD1 (6 bases). Between the trimmed V and J ends, which lost 2 bases and 10 bases, there was a span of 21 bases. The CDR3 has 15 amino acids. Germline V CDR1 and CDR2: MNHEY, SMNVEV (reference sequence). The CDR3 region is CASSLQGSKTGGQYF. In DNA, the CDR3 is TGTGCCAGCAGTTTACAGGGGAGTAAGACAGGCGGACAGTACTTC.

The J gene is TRBJ1-5, the V gene TRBV30; 8 bases are shared with TRBD1. The CDR3 loop spans 15 amino acids. V lost 2 bases to trimming and J lost 1 base; unmatched junction nucleotides: 4. Germline-derived CDR1 and CDR2 are GTSNPN and SVGIG (reference sequence). The CDR3 DNA follows: TGTGCCTGGAGTCCAGGGGGCGCAAGCAATCAGCCCCAGCATTTT. This sequence encodes CAWSPGGASNQPQHF. Full variable domain (rest looked up from reference TRBV30 and TRBJ1-5): SQTIHQWPATLVQPVGSPLSLECTVEGTSNPNLYWYRQAAGRGLQLLFYSVGIGQISSEVPQNLSASRPQDRQFILSSKKLLLSDSGFYLCAWSPGGASNQPQHFGDGTRLSIL.

Concerning this clone itself: This sample includes further DNA sequences coding for the same CDR3. The chain couples TRBV7-2 to TRBJ2-5; 7 bases fit TRBD2. Looked up from germline, CDR1 is SGHTA and CDR2 is FQGNSA. Unmatched junction bases numbered 0, after V lost 0 bases and J lost 2 bases. This CDR3 has 14 residues. CDR3: CASSLAGGQETQYF. The CDR3 DNA reads as TGTGCCAGCAGCTTAGCGGGGGGGCAAGAGACCCAGTACTTC. Based on the CDR3 plus reference TRBV7-2 and TRBJ2-5, the full variable domain is GAGVSQSPSNKVTEKGKDVELRCDPISGHTALYWYRQSLGQGLEFLIYFQGNSAPDKSGLPSDRFSAERTGGSVSTLTIQRTQQEDSAVYLCASSLAGGQETQYFGPGTRLLVL.

This clone was observed a handful of times. The chain combines TRBV28 with TRBJ2-1, with D maybe TRBD2 (5 bases). CDR3 size: 13 residues. Germline V gives CDR1 MDHEN, CDR2 SYDVKM. Trimming took 6 bases from V and 7 from J, leaving 13 bases between them. In nucleotides, the CDR3 is TGTGCCAGCAGCCCGTCGCCGGGGAATGAGCAGTTCTTC. This gives the protein CASSPSPGNEQFF.

The genes are TRBV5-4 and TRBJ2-2; D not certain. Deletions cut 1 base from V and 3 bases from J, with 7 bases between. Germline values: CDR1 SGHNT, CDR2 YYREEE (reference sequence). The CDR3 covers 14 residues. The CDR3: CASSLTSYTGELFF. As DNA, the CDR3 is TGTGCCAGCAGCTTGACATCTTACACCGGGGAGCTGTTTTTT.

A few counts support this clone. This sequence joins TRBV7-2 and TRBJ1-5, with D unresolved. Trimming took off 4 bases at V and 1 base at J, with 5 bases between the two ends. The CDR3 contains 13 residues. Germline-derived CDR1 and CDR2 are SGHTA and FQGNSA. The DNA for the CDR3 is TGTGCCAGCAGCTACGACAGCAATCAGCCCCAGCATTTT. Amino acids: CASSYDSNQPQHF.

The chain carries TRBV5-6 and TRBJ2-7; D is unclear. The germline V gene has CDR1 SGHDT and CDR2 YYEEEE. This CDR3 has 11 residues. Trimming pared 5 bases from V and 3 bases from J, leaving 6 bases between. The CDR3 DNA reads TGTGCCAGCAGTCAGGACTACGAGCAGTACTTC. Translation gives CASSQDYEQYF.

CDR3 sequence: CASRRSGGETQYF. For the CDR3, the DNA is TGCGCCAGCAGAAGATCGGGGGGTGAGACCCAGTACTTC. The J gene is TRBJ2-5, the V gene TRBV5-1; 7 bases agree with TRBD2. The trim removed 5 bases at V and 5 bases at J, leaving 6 bases unmatched. The CDR3 length is 13 residues. Per the germline V gene, CDR1 is SGHRS and CDR2 is YFSETQ.

CDR3 amino acids: CASADRRTDTQYF. The CDR3 nucleotides read TGTGCCAGTGCGGACAGGAGGACAGATACGCAGTATTTT. This rearrangement joins TRBV19 to TRBJ2-3, with 7 nucleotides matching TRBD1. CDR1 is LNHDA, CDR2 SQIVND, per germline (reference sequence). The length of the CDR3 is 13 residues. Trimming at V came to 8 bases and at J to 3 bases, leaving 5 bases not matched to a gene.

This clone was detected only a few times. The chain couples TRBV2 to TRBJ1-1; the D gene is possibly TRBD1 (5 bases). CDR1 is SNHLY, CDR2 FYNNEI, per germline. The CDR3 is 14 residues long. V dropped 4 bases and J dropped 0 bases, with 9 bases sitting between them. CDR3 loop: CASSAVGVNTEAFF. CDR3 nucleotide sequence: TGTGCCAGCAGTGCTGTGGGGGTGAACACTGAAGCTTTCTTT.

The J gene is TRBJ1-3, the V gene TRBV9; 8 bases match TRBD1. The V gene's germline CDR1 is SGDLS and CDR2 YYNGEE. With V trimmed by 3 bases and J by 2 bases, 10 bases remained unmatched. This CDR3 has 17 amino acids. This CDR3 reads CASSARGQGNTGNTIYF. The DNA for the CDR3 is TGTGCCAGCAGCGCCCGCGGACAGGGAAATACTGGAAACACCATATATTTT.

V and J are TRBV11-2 and TRBJ2-7; tentatively, D is TRBD2 (6 bases). V lost 2 bases and J lost 2, with 10 bases in between. The CDR3 runs to 14 residues. Germline V lookup: CDR1 SGHAT, CDR2 FQNNGV. DNA of the CDR3: TGTGCCAGCAGCTTAAACCCGGGGGCCTACGAGCAGTACTTC. Encoded protein: CASSLNPGAYEQYF. The full variable domain, rest sourced from reference TRBV11-2 and TRBJ2-7, is EAGVAQSPRYKIIEKRQSVAFWCNPISGHATLYWYQQILGQGPKLLIQFQNNGVVDDSQLPKDRFSAERLKGVDSTLKIQPAKLEDSAVYLCASSLNPGAYEQYFGPGTRLTVT.